The clone carrying this T cell receptor beta chain has a handful of counts. No antigen is known for it. During construction of the library, unique molecular identifiers were attached to individual cDNA molecules for quantitative, reproducible TCR counting. TCRdb independently ran MiXCR on the RACE reads; one entry per CDR3 protein. The repertoire holds 100,000 or so distinct CDR3 sequences, with 30% to 35% as singletons. The time point is: patch test 3, about 24 weeks after DPC sensitization. As to treatment: therapeutic diphenylcyclopropenone sensitization with weekly scalp DPC. The donor pool consisted of alopecia patients aged 18 to 70 years, considered suitable for DPC. V lost 4 bases, J lost 0 bases, and 1 base stayed unmatched. The CDR3 loop spans 14 amino acids. The record originates from a study of human T cells and chemical hapten exposure. Study-level points and caveats: The donor cohort had alopecia, so its immune response may not match that of healthy people.

Source: whole blood, taken in connection with sensitization to the hapten diphenylcyclopropenone (DPC). This chain uses TRBV12-3 or TRBV12-4 with TRBJ1-1; 8 positions match TRBD1. The receptor comes from a man aged 40-49 years with alopecia areata. Some clones in this sample may be carry-over from other donors' samples. CDR3 in DNA: TGTGCCAGCAGTTCAGGGGGCCTGAACACTGAAGCTTTCTTT. As protein: CASSSGGLNTEAFF.